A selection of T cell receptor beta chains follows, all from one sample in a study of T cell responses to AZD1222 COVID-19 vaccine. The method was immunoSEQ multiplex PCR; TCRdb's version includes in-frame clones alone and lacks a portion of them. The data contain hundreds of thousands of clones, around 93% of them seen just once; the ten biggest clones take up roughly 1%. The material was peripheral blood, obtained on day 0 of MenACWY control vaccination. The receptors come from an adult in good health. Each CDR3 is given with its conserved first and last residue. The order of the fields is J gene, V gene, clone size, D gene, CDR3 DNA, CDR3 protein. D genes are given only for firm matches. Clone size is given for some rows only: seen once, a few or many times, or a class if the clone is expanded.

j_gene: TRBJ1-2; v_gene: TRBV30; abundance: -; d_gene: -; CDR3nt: TGTGCCTGGAGTGTAGGTTCAGGGGCCAGCGAGAGCTACACCTTC; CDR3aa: CAWSVGSGASESYTF
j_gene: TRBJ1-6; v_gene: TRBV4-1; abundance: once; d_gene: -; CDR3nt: TGCGCCAGCACCCCGCGAGATAATTCACCCCTCCACTTT; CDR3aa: CASTPRDNSPLHF
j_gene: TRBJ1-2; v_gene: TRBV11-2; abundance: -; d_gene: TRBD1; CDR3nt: TGTGCCAGCAGCACAAACAGGGGTGGCTACACCTTC; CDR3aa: CASSTNRGGYTF
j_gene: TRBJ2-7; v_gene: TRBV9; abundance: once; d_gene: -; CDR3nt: TGTGCCAGCAGCGCCCAGTCCACCGAGCAGTACTTC; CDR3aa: CASSAQSTEQYF
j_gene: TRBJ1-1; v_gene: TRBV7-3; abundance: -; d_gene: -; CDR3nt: TGTGCCAGCAGCCCCGGGACAATGAACACTGAAGCTTTCTTT; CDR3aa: CASSPGTMNTEAFF
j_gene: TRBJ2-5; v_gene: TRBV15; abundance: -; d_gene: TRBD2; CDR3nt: TGTGCCACCAGCCTCGGGACTAGCGGGCAAGAGACCCAGTACTTC; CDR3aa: CATSLGTSGQETQYF
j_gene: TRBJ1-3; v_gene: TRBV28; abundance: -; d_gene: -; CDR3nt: TGTGCCAGCGCACGTGGACAACTTGGAAACACCATATATTTT; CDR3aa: CASARGQLGNTIYF
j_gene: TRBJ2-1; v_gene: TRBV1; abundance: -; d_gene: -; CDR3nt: TGCACCAGCAGCCAAGCCCCGGGACAGGGGACCTACAATGAGCAGTTCTTC; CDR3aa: CTSSQAPGQGTYNEQFF
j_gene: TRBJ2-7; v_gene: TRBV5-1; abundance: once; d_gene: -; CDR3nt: TGCGCCAGCGGGGAATCACTGACAGCCGGCGAGCAGTACTTC; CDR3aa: CASGESLTAGEQYF
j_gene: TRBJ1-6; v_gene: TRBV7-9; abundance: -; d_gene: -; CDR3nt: TGTGCCAGCAGCCGCCGGACAAATTCACCCCTCCACTTT; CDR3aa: CASSRRTNSPLHF
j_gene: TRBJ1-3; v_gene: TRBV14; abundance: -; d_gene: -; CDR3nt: TGTGCCAGCAGCCGCGTTCGGGGTAGAGGAAACACCATATATTTT; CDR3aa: CASSRVRGRGNTIYF
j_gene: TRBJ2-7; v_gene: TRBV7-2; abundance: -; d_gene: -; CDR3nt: TGTGCCAGCAGCTTAGACTCGGGGGGCGACGAGCAGTACTTC; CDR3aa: CASSLDSGGDEQYF
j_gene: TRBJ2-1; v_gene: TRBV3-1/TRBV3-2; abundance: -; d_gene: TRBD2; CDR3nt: TGTGCCAGCAGCCAAGCGAGTGTTTTGCTAGCGGGGGGATCTAACAATGAGCAGTTCTTC; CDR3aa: CASSQASVLLAGGSNNEQFF
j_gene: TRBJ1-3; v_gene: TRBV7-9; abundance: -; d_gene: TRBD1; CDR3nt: TGTGCCAGCAGCCAGAGACAGGGGGCGCTTTCTGGAAACACCATATATTTT; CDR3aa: CASSQRQGALSGNTIYF
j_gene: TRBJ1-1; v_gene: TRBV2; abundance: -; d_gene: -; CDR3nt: TGTGCCAGCAGTGGGTTAACAGGGTCTGAAGCTTTCTTT; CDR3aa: CASSGLTGSEAFF
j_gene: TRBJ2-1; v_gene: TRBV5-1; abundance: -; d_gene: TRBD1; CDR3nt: TGCGCCAGCAGCTTGGTGGGACAGGGGGCTGGAAATGAGCAGTTCTTC; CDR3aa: CASSLVGQGAGNEQFF
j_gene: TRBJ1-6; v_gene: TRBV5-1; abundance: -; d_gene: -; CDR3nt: TGCGCCAGCAGCTTGGGGACAGTCTCTCAGGCCCTCCACTTT; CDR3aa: CASSLGTVSQALHF
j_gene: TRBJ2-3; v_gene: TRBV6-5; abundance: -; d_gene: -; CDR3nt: TGTGCCAGCAGTTACTCGCGGGGGCGCACAGATACGCAGTATTTT; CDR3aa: CASSYSRGRTDTQYF
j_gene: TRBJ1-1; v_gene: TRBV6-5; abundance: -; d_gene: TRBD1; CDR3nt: TGTGCCAGCAGTTACTCGAGACAGGGGAACACTGAAGCTTTCTTT; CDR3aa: CASSYSRQGNTEAFF
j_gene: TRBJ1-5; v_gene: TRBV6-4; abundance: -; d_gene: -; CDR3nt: TGTGCCAGCAGTGCCCCATGGGGTTATAGCAATCAGCCCCAGCATTTT; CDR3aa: CASSAPWGYSNQPQHF
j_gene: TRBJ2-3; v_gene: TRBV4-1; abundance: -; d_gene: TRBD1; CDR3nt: TGCGCCAGCAGCCAAGAGAGCGGGGACAGGGGCACAGATACGCAGTATTTT; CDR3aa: CASSQESGDRGTDTQYF
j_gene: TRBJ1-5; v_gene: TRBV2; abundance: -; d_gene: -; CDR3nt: TGTGCCAGCAGGGGCAGTTATCAGCCCCAGCATTTT; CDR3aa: CASRGSYQPQHF
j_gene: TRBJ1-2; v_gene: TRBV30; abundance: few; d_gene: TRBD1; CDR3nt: TGTGCCTGGACACAACCGGGACAGGGGCGGGATGGCTACACCTTC; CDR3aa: CAWTQPGQGRDGYTF
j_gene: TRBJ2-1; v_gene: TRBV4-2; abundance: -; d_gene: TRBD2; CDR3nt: TGTGCCAGCAGCCAAGGAAGCGGGGGGTCCTACAATGAGCAGTTCTTC; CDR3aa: CASSQGSGGSYNEQFF
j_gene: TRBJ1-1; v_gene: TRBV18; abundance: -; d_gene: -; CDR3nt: TGTGCCAGCTCACGGGACCGGTCTGAAGCTTTCTTT; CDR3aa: CASSRDRSEAFF
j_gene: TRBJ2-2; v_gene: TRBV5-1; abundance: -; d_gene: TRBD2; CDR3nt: TGCGCCAGCAGCTCCGGGGGGGCGGACACCGGGGAGCTGTTTTTT; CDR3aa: CASSSGGADTGELFF
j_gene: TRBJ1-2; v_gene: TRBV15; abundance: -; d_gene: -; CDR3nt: TGTGCCACCAGCGGGAGGCTCGACTATGGCTACACCTTC; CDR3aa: CATSGRLDYGYTF
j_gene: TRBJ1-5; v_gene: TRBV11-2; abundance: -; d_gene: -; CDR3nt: TGTGCCAGCAGCTCAATTAACGGCAATCAGCCCCAGCATTTT; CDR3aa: CASSSINGNQPQHF
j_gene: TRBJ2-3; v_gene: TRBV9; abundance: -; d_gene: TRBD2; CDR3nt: TGTGCCAGCAGCTTCAGCGGGGGGGCCACTACGCAGTATTTT; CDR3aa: CASSFSGGATTQYF
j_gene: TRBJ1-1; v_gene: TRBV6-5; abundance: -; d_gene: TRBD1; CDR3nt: TGTGCCAGCCACACAGGGGTGCTCACTGAAGCTTTCTTT; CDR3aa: CASHTGVLTEAFF
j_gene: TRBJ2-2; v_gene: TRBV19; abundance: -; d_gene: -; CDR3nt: TGTGCCAGTAGTACGACGGCTGATCACACCGGGGAGCTGTTTTTT; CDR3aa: CASSTTADHTGELFF
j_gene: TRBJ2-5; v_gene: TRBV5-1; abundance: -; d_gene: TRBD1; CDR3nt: TGCGCCAGCAGCTTGTCAGGGGGCAAAGAGACCCAGTACTTC; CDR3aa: CASSLSGGKETQYF
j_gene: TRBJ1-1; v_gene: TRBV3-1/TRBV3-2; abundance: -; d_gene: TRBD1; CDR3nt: TGTGCCAGCAGCCAATCGAGGGGGCTGAGACTGAACACTGAAGCTTTCTTT; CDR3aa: CASSQSRGLRLNTEAFF
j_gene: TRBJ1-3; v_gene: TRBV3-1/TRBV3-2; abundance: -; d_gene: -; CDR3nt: TGTGCCAGCAGCCCTTTACACTCTGGAAACACCATATATTTT; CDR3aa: CASSPLHSGNTIYF
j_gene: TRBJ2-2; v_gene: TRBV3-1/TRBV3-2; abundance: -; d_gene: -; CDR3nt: TGTGCCAGCAGCCGTTCGGGGGCCGGGGAGCTGTTTTTT; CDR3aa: CASSRSGAGELFF
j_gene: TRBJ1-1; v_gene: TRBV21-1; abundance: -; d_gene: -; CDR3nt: TGTGCCAGCAGCCCACGGGGGGGGCGATACACTGAAGCTTTCTTT; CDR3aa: CASSPRGGRYTEAFF
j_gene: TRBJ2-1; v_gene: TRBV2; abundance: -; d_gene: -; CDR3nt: TGTGCCAGCAGTTTCACAGGGCCCTTCGGCCAAGGGCAGTTCTTC; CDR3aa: CASSFTGPFGQGQFF
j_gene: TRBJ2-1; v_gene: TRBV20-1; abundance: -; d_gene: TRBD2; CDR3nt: TGCAGTGCTAGTAGCACTAGCGGCTACAATGAGCAGTTCTTC; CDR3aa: CSASSTSGYNEQFF
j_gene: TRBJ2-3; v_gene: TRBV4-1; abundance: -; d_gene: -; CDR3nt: TGCGCCAGCAGCCAAGAGGGCGGGGGCTACACAGATACGCAGTATTTT; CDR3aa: CASSQEGGGYTDTQYF
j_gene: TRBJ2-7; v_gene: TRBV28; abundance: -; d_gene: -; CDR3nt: TGTGCCAGCGGCTTTAATGGGTACGAGCAGTACTTC; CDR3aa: CASGFNGYEQYF
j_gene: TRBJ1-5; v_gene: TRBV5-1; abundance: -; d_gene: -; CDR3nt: TGCGCCAGCAGCCCCGGCTTCGACGGGAACAATCAGCCCCAGCATTTT; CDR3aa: CASSPGFDGNNQPQHF
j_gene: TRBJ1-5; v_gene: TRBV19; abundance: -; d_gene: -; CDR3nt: TGTGCCAGTAGTATAGGTCGTGGACAGCCCCAGCATTTT; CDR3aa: CASSIGRGQPQHF
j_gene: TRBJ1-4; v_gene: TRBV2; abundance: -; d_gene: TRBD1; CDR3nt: TGTGCCAGCCACAGGGGGCTTTTGGAAAAACTGTTTTTT; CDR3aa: CASHRGLLEKLFF